This T cell receptor (beta chain) was sequenced for a study of Ad26.COV2.S vaccination and SARS-CoV-2 variants. Findings and limits, study-wide: Placebo recipients showed lower spike-specific TCR breadth than vaccinees. Vaccine and placebo recipients had similar non-spike TCR breadth. Analyses that measured TCR breadth and depth may have underestimated total T cell responses.

Of note for this clone: Its antigen remains unidentified.

The CDR3 is made up of 11 amino acids. V lost 8 bases, J lost 7 bases, and 12 bases lay in between. Germline V gene lookup returns CDR1 LNHDA and CDR2 SQIVND (reference sequence). The protocol was immunoSEQ multiplex PCR, while the TCRdb copy is restricted to in-frame clones and leaves out a portion. The sample has 300,000 to 400,000 clones; approximately 90% are singletons. V and J are TRBV19 and TRBJ2-7, with D possibly being TRBD2 (5 bases). This sample comprised peripheral blood, obtained after recovery from COVID-19. The source is a human donor who had recovered from COVID-19. CDR3 region: CASQLRGEQYF. In DNA, the CDR3 is TGTGCCAGTCAATTAAGAGGGGAGCAGTACTTC.